This TCR beta chain was captured in a study of identical twins. A universal primer site was incorporated via template switching, and the cDNA contained unique molecular identifiers. TCRdb processed the 5' RACE reads anew with MiXCR; each CDR3 protein has one entry. The sample holds roughly 710,000 distinct CDR3 sequences, over 5% seen once. V dropped 3 bases and J dropped 7 bases, with 13 bases sitting between them. Germline V CDR1 and CDR2: LNHNV, YYDKDF (reference sequence). This CDR3 has 14 amino acids. Everyone who donated was a healthy Caucasian. Study-level findings and limits: An excess of low generation probability was shown by twin-shared out-of-frame alpha sequences.

A word on this clonotype: What it recognizes is unknown.

The origin of this receptor is a young man in good health. What was sequenced was naive T cells sorted from blood. The gene calls are TRBV15 and TRBJ1-5; TRBD1 is a possible D gene (6 bases). CDR3 amino acids: CATSRARGLQPQHF. The CDR3 DNA sequence: TGTGCCACCAGCAGGGCCCGGGGGCTCCAGCCCCAGCATTTT.